Listed here are 3 T cell receptor beta chains from one sample, sequenced in a study of T cell repertoires and HLA-DP antigens (dated by TCRdb to the late 2010s). Which antigens these TCRs recognize remains unknown. Libraries were prepared through the immunoSEQ multiplex PCR assay. Not all clones reach the TCRdb copy of this immuneACCESS table, which keeps in-frame sequences only. Checked studies attribute under half of the gap to unresolved V genes and leave the rest unexplained. This sample lists about 73,000 clones; 80% were detected once. Of the sample, 1.6% falls within the top ten clones. Sequencing was done on a sample of CD4+ T cells from PBMCs. These receptors originate from a man in his 60s in good health and CMV-seronegative.

The count of this clone is one. CDR3 bases: TGTGCCAGCAGCTTTTTGAGCTACGAGCAGTACTTC. Protein sequence: CASSFLSYEQYF. The V call is TRBV7-4, the J call TRBJ2-7; D not certain. Germline V gene data show CDR1 as SGHVT and CDR2 as SQSDAQ. The CDR3 consists of 12 residues. Trimming took off 3 bases at V and 3 bases at J, with 6 bases between the two ends.

This chain connects TRBV6-5 to TRBJ1-1; no clear D gene. Germline CDR1 is MNHEY and CDR2 is SVGAGI. Trimming took off 6 bases at V and 3 bases at J, with 5 bases between the two ends. This CDR3 contains 11 residues. The CDR3 is CASRAYTEAFF. The CDR3 DNA reads TGTGCCAGCAGGGCCTACACTGAAGCTTTCTTT.

This clone was picked up many times. The chain couples TRBV30 to TRBJ1-1, with D uncertain. CDR1 and CDR2 (germline): GTSNPN, SVGIG (reference sequence). Trimming shortened V by 2 bases and J by 8 bases, and 12 bases separated the two germline ends. The CDR3 sequence is 12 residues long. The chain's CDR3 is CAWSFKQREAFF. CDR3 nucleotide sequence: TGTGCCTGGAGTTTTAAACAAAGGGAAGCTTTCTTT.